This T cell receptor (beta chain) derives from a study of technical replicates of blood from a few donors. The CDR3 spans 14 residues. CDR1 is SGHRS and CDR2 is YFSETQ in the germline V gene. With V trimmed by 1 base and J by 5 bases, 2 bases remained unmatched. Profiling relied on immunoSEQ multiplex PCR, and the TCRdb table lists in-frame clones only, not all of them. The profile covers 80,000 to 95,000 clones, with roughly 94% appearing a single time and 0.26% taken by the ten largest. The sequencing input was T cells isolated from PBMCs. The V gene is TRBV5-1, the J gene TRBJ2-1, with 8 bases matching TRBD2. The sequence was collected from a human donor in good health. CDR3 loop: CASSLSGGDNEQFF. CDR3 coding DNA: TGCGCCAGCAGCTTGTCGGGGGGGGACAATGAGCAGTTCTTC.